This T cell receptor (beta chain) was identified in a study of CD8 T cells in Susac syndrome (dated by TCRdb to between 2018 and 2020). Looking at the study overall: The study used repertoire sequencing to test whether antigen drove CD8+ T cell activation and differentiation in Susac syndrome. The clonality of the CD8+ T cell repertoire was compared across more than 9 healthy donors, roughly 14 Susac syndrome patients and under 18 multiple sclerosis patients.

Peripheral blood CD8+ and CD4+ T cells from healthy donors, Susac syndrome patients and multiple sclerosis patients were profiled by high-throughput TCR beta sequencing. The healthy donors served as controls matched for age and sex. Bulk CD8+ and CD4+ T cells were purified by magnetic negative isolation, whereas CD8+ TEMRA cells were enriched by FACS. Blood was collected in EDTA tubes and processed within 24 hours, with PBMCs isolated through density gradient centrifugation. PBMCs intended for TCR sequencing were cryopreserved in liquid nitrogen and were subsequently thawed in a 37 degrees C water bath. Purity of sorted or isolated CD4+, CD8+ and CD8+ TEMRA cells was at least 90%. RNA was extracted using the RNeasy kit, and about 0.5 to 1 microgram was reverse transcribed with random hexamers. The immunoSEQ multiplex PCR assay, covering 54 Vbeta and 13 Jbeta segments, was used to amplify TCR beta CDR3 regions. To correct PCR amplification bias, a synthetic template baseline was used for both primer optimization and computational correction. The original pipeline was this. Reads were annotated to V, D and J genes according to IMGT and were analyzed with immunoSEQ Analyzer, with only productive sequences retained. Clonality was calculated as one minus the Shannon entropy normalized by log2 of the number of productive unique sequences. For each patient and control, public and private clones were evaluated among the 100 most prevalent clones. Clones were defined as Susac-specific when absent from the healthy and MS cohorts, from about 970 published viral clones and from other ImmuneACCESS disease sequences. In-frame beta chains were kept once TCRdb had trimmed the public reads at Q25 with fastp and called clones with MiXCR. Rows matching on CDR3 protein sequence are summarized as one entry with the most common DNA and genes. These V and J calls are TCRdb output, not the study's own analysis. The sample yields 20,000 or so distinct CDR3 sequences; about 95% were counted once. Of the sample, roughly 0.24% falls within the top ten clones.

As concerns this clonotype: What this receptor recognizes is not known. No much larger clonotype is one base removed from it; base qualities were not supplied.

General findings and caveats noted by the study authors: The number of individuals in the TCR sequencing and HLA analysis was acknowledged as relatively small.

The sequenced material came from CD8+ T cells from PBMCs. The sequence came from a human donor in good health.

CDR3 protein: CSVDRLAGAGELFF. The DNA sequence is TGCAGCGTTGATCGGTTAGCGGGAGCCGGGGAGCTGTTTTTT. The sequence links TRBV29-1 to TRBJ2-2; 9 central nucleotides agree with TRBD2. The CDR3 holds 14 amino acids from the cysteine to the phenylalanine. The read is trimmed to its CDR3 DNA, 42 bases read in frame from base 1. Trimming leaves V shorter by 3 bases and J shorter by 6 bases, with the junction holding 5 bases beyond the gene matches. CDR1 SQVTM and CDR2 ANQGSEA are derived from the germline V gene.